Included here is one T cell receptor (beta chain) sequence, with context. This sample is part of a study of long-term antiretroviral therapy in people with HIV. Researchers ran immunoSEQ v3.0 at survey level. The table came from immunoSEQ multiplex PCR; TCRdb's copy has only in-frame clones and leaves some out. The table has over 30,000 clones, around 85% seen once. Participants with HIV, all of them, were treated in the United States. Germline V gene lookup returns CDR1 MNHNS and CDR2 SASEGT. The length of the CDR3 is 21 residues. Losses at the gene ends were 2 bases for V and 4 bases for J; bases not matched to a gene: 17.

The receptor comes from a woman in her 50s with HIV. The chain carries TRBV6-1 and TRBJ1-6; 10 bases map to TRBD1. The starting material was unsorted PBMCs, obtained 3.1 years after starting antiretroviral therapy. Written as DNA, the CDR3 is TGTGCCAGCAGTGAACGCCGCCGGGACAGGGGCCTTCCTCTTTATAATTCACCCCTCCACTTT. Encoded protein: CASSERRRDRGLPLYNSPLHF.